Shown below are 25 T cell receptor beta chains from a single sample sequenced in a study of blood T cell repertoires in COVID-19. Sequencing used immunoSEQ multiplex PCR; TCRdb keeps in-frame clones, though not all of them. The table records a few hundred thousand clones, about 85% of them present only once. Sequenced input: peripheral blood. All receptors come from a man aged 25-45 years who had recovered from COVID-19.

The rearrangement joins TRBV19 to TRBJ2-3; tentative D call: TRBD2 (7 bases). The CDR3 runs 17 residues. CDR1 is LNHDA, CDR2 SQIVND, per germline (reference sequence). Deletions cut 3 bases from V and 5 bases from J, with 21 bases between. For the CDR3, the DNA is TGTGCCAGTAGTATGGGCCTCTCGGGGGGCCTGGAAGATACGCAGTATTTT. Protein product: CASSMGLSGGLEDTQYF.

This chain connects TRBV4-1 to TRBJ2-7; D gene ambiguous. Between the trimmed V and J ends, which lost 0 bases and 6 bases, there was a span of 12 bases. The germline V gene has CDR1 MGHRA and CDR2 YSYEKL. The CDR3 extends over 14 amino acids. The chain's CDR3 is CASSQEMAAGEQYV. The CDR3 DNA follows: TGCGCCAGCAGCCAAGAAATGGCGGCCGGCGAGCAGTACGTC.

This clone showed up just once. The chain uses TRBV12-3 or TRBV12-4 and TRBJ1-5; 8 nucleotides line up with TRBD1. CDR3 size: 13 residues. V was clipped by 6 bases and J by 5 bases; unmatched bases: 3. CDR3 loop: CASRSTGDQPQHF. Written as DNA, the CDR3 is TGTGCCAGCAGATCGACAGGGGATCAGCCCCAGCATTTT.

In this sample, this clone turned up once. Other DNA sequences in this sample translate to the same CDR3. The chain uses TRBV18 and TRBJ2-5, with 8 positions matching TRBD1. The CDR3 totals 14 residues. Germline values: CDR1 KGHSH, CDR2 LQKENI. The trim removed 2 bases at V and 2 bases at J, leaving 1 base unmatched. CDR3 DNA sequence: TGTGCCAGCTCACCAAGACAGGGGCAAGAGACCCAGTACTTC. Translating gives CASSPRQGQETQYF.

V gene TRBV28 combines with J gene TRBJ2-7; D may be TRBD2 (5 bases). The CDR3 is 13 residues long. Trimming cost V 6 bases and J 5 bases, with 14 bases left between them. The germline CDR1 and CDR2 sequences are MDHEN and SYDVKM. CDR3 region: CASSQPGWNEQYV. CDR3 coding DNA: TGTGCCAGCAGCCAACCGGGGTGGAACGAGCAGTACGTC.

The V call is TRBV3-1 (or the pseudogene TRBV3-2), the J call TRBJ2-1, with TRBD1 identical over 8 bases. V lost 3 bases and J lost 3; bases outside the gene matches: 4. The germline V gene has CDR1 LGHDT and CDR2 YNNKEL (reference sequence). The CDR3 sequence is 15 residues long. The CDR3 DNA reads as TGTGCCAGCAGCCAGGATACAGGGGGCTACAATGAGCAGTTCTTC. Its protein product is CASSQDTGGYNEQFF.

The V gene is TRBV11-2, the J gene TRBJ1-4, with D possibly being TRBD1 (5 bases). Germline loops: CDR1 SGHAT, CDR2 FQNNGV. There are 14 residues in the CDR3. Trimming shortened V by 4 bases and J by 6 bases, and 12 bases separated the two germline ends. CDR3 DNA sequence: TGTGCCAGCAGCTGGGAAGGGGTCGATGAAAAACTGTTTTTT. Protein product: CASSWEGVDEKLFF.

This clone was recorded once. This sequence joins TRBV19 and TRBJ1-5; TRBD1 might be the D (6 bases). This CDR3 contains 14 residues. The V and J ends lost 6 bases and 3 bases respectively, with 12 bases between them. Per germline, CDR1 LNHDA and CDR2 SQIVND (reference sequence). In DNA, the CDR3 is TGTGCCAGTAGCCTCAGGGGTCCCAATCAGCCCCAGCATTTT. Translating it yields CASSLRGPNQPQHF.

The chain combines TRBV28 with TRBJ1-1; D unresolved. Germline-derived CDR1 and CDR2 are MDHEN and SYDVKM. CDR3 length: 14 amino acids. With 7 bases removed from V and 4 bases from J, the gap between germline ends came to 16 bases. CDR3 DNA sequence: TGTGCCAGCACCTCTTTTTGGGAGGCCACTGAAGCTTTCTTT. It is translated as CASTSFWEATEAFF.

The chain has TRBV9 and TRBJ1-2; D might be TRBD1 (5 bases). Germline V gene data show CDR1 as SGDLS and CDR2 as YYNGEE. This CDR3 has 12 residues. The V end lost 2 bases, the J end lost 13 bases, and 15 bases lay between the germline ends. DNA of the CDR3: TGTGCCAGCAGCGTTGAGCGGTGGAGGGGCACCTTC. Protein product: CASSVERWRGTF.

The chain combines TRBV6-1 with TRBJ2-7; D perhaps matches TRBD1 (5 bases). Germline V gene lookup returns CDR1 MNHNS and CDR2 SASEGT. V was trimmed by 1 base and J by 3 bases, leaving 13 bases between them. The CDR3 runs to 15 residues. CDR3 bases: TGTGCCAGCAGTGAAGACTACAGGACCGGCTACGAGCAGTACGTC. Protein: CASSEDYRTGYEQYV.

A few counts support this clone. In DNA form, the CDR3 reads TGTGCCAGCAGCTCGGGACAGAACACCGGGGAGCTGTTTTTT. Translated: CASSSGQNTGELFF. The chain is built from TRBV9 and TRBJ2-2; D is possibly TRBD1 (6 bases). This CDR3 comprises 14 residues. V shed 4 bases and J shed 1 base, with 8 bases lying between them. Germline V CDR1 and CDR2: SGDLS, YYNGEE.

The chain uses TRBV11-2 and TRBJ2-7, with TRBD2 identical over 12 bases. This CDR3 is built from 14 residues. Germline CDR1 reads SGHAT; CDR2 reads FQNNGV. Germline trimming cut 5 bases from V and 3 bases from J; bases unmatched to any gene: 2. CDR3 DNA: TGTGCCAGCAGCAGGGGACTAGCGGGCTACGAGCAGTACTTC. Its protein is CASSRGLAGYEQYF.

The rearrangement uses TRBV29-1 and TRBJ2-5; D remains ambiguous. Germline V lookup: CDR1 SQVTM, CDR2 ANQGSEA. The CDR3 totals 11 residues. With 6 bases removed from V and 4 bases from J, the gap between germline ends came to 9 bases. The CDR3 nucleotides read TGCAGCGTCCCCCTTCGAGAGACCCAGTACTTC. Protein sequence: CSVPLRETQYF. The complete variable domain, with remaining parts taken from reference TRBV29-1 and TRBJ2-5, reads SAVISQKPSRDICQRGTSLTIQCQVDSQVTMMFWYRQQPGQSLTLIATANQGSEATYESGFVIDKFPISRPNLTFSTLTVSNMSPEDSSIYLCSVPLRETQYFGPGTRLLVL.

In its sample, this clone was seen a few times. V and J are TRBV2 and TRBJ1-1, with D unresolved. CDR3 length: 13 amino acids. Trimming took 6 bases from V and 2 from J, leaving 10 bases between them. Per the germline V gene, CDR1 is SNHLY and CDR2 is FYNNEI. Written as DNA, the CDR3 is TGTGCCAGCAGGATACAGAGTAACACTGAAGCTTTCTTT. Translating it yields CASRIQSNTEAFF.

The CDR3 spells CASSPGTGNFEELFF. The CDR3 DNA follows: TGTGCCAGCAGCCCCGGGACAGGGAATTTCGAGGAGCTGTTTTTT. The chain is built from TRBV14 and TRBJ2-2; TRBD1 aligns across 9 bases. CDR1 and CDR2 from the germline V gene are SGHDN and FVKESK. V trimming: 4 bases; J trimming: 10 bases; junction bases outside the gene matches: 10. The CDR3 has 15 residues.

This clone was observed a single time. The rearrangement links TRBV5-4 to TRBJ1-2; 9 bases line up with TRBD1. Per the germline V gene, CDR1 is SGHNT and CDR2 is YYREEE (reference sequence). This CDR3 is 13 amino acids long. J gave up 5 bases and V 3 bases, and 2 bases lay outside the gene matches. CDR3 in amino acids: CASSSGQGYGYTF. In DNA form, the CDR3 reads TGTGCCAGCAGCTCCGGACAGGGGTATGGCTACACCTTC.

This chain connects TRBV5-1 to TRBJ2-7; 10 bases fit TRBD2. J lost 7 bases, V lost 4 bases, and 8 bases had no gene match. This CDR3 has 14 residues. Germline assignment: CDR1 SGHRS and CDR2 YFSETQ. Written as DNA, the CDR3 is TGCGCCAGCAGCCCGACACTAGCGGGGCTTGAGCAGTACGTC. This sequence encodes CASSPTLAGLEQYV.

CDR3 DNA sequence: TGTGCCAGCAGCAAAGCCGTAGCGGGGGTTGACAATGAGCAGTTCTTC. This translates into CASSKAVAGVDNEQFF. The J gene is TRBJ2-1, the V gene TRBV21-1; no DNA check was done on the table's D call, TRBD2. TRBV21-1 corresponds to a pseudogene. The CDR3 is 16 residues long.

There are a few counts of this clone. V gene TRBV6-4 combines with J gene TRBJ2-3; TRBD2 matches 8 bases. The length of the CDR3 is 17 residues. Germline-derived CDR1 and CDR2 are MRHNA and SNTAGT. V lost 0 bases to trimming and J lost 4 bases; unmatched junction nucleotides: 9. The chain's CDR3 is CASSDSPPGGGADTQYF. Written as DNA, the CDR3 is TGTGCCAGCAGTGACTCCCCCCCCGGGGGGGGCGCAGATACGCAGTATTTT.

V is TRBV19 and J is TRBJ1-1; D is undetermined. Per germline, CDR1 LNHDA and CDR2 SQIVND (reference sequence). The CDR3 has 16 residues. V lost 7 bases and J 3 bases, leaving 21 bases between the germline ends. The CDR3 DNA sequence: TGTGCCAGTACTACTGTTTGGGCAGTCGGGGACACTGAAGCTTTCTTT. It is translated as CASTTVWAVGDTEAFF.

This clone turned up a few times. The genes are TRBV15 and TRBJ1-3; D possibly corresponds to TRBD1 (5 bases). The germline gives CDR1 LNHNV, CDR2 YYDKDF (reference sequence). Trimming took off 3 bases at V and 2 bases at J, with 14 bases between the two ends. The CDR3 runs 16 residues. CDR3 sequence (DNA): TGTGCCACCAGCAGGGACACGAATCCGGCTGGAAACACCATATATTTT. Translation: CATSRDTNPAGNTIYF. The full variable domain, its missing parts supplied by reference TRBV15 and TRBJ1-3, is DAMVIQNPRYQVTQFGKPVTLSCSQTLNHNVMYWYQQKSSQAPKLLFHYYDKDFNNEADTPDNFQSRRPNTSFCFLDIRSPGLGDTAMYLCATSRDTNPAGNTIYFGEGSWLTVV.

The chain uses TRBV27 and TRBJ1-2, with 12 bases that match TRBD1. The V and J ends lost 5 bases and 8 bases, in that order; junction bases with no gene match: 9. Germline CDR1 and CDR2: MNHEY and SMNVEV (reference sequence). CDR3 length: 15 residues. The chain's CDR3 is CASSLKGQGALGYTF. Here the CDR3 DNA reads TGTGCCAGCAGTCTAAAGGGACAGGGGGCCTTGGGCTACACCTTC.

This chain uses TRBV4-1 with TRBJ1-3; D is uncertain. CDR1 is MGHRA and CDR2 is YSYEKL in the germline V gene. Trimming removed 0 bases at V and 0 bases at J, with 15 bases between. This CDR3 spans 18 amino acids. CDR3 sequence reads: CASSQEAAARTSGNTIYF. CDR3 nucleotide sequence: TGCGCCAGCAGCCAAGAAGCGGCAGCTAGGACCTCTGGAAACACCATATATTTT.

This clone appeared once. This chain connects TRBV3-1 (or the pseudogene TRBV3-2) to TRBJ1-4; D gene unclear. V was trimmed by 8 bases and J by 5 bases, leaving 12 bases between them. Germline CDR1 is LGHDT and CDR2 is YNNKEL (reference sequence). This CDR3 spans 13 amino acids. The CDR3 loop reads CASAMVQNEKLFF. CDR3 coding DNA: TGTGCCAGCGCGATGGTGCAAAATGAAAAACTGTTTTTT.